What follows is one T cell receptor beta chain and its context. The age range of participants was 18 to 89 years, with residence in fewer than 25 US areas. Cohorts were assigned according to the clinical history that participants reported. The record originates from a study of blood T cell repertoires in COVID-19. The wider study: Donors in the United States, Italy and Spain gave samples during acute or convalescent COVID-19. PBMCs, B-cell-depleted T cells, or T cells provided the cDNA or gDNA that made up the material.

V was clipped by 2 bases and J by 5 bases; unmatched bases: 9. From germline, CDR1 is SGHDT and CDR2 YYEEEE. This CDR3 has 16 amino acids. The protocol was immunoSEQ multiplex PCR, while the TCRdb copy is restricted to in-frame clones and leaves out a portion. The sample consists of more than 200,000 clones, roughly 91% of them appearing once. V usage is TRBV5-6 and J usage is TRBJ2-7; 11 bases are shared with TRBD2. The sample was PBMCs or T cells enriched from blood (not recorded which). The TCR comes from a man aged 25-45 years in a cohort exposed to, infected with or recovered from COVID-19 (not recorded which). CDR3 in amino acids: CASSFRPGLADHEQYF. CDR3 bases: TGTGCCAGCAGCTTCCGACCGGGACTAGCGGACCACGAGCAGTACTTC.